The rows below give T cell receptor beta chains drawn from one sample of a study of shared clonotypes between healthy human individuals. Profiling relied on immunoSEQ multiplex PCR, and the TCRdb table lists in-frame clones only, not all of them. Of more than 2 million clones in the sample, 90% to 95% are singletons; the top ten hold more than 1.5%. The sequenced sample consisted of naive CD8+ T cells from PBMCs. All receptors derive from a man aged 18 to 35 in good health. Some clones in this sample may be carry-over from other donors' samples. The CDR3 runs from the conserved cysteine through the conserved F or W. The D gene is left open where the match is weak. Size values are once, few and many counts, or a class for expanded clones, and some rows have none.

once	TRBV7-9	TRBJ1-2	TRBD1	TGTGCCAGCAGCCGGACAGGGGGGGAAATTAACTATGGCTACACCTTC	CASSRTGGEINYGYTF
.	TRBV28	TRBJ2-3	TRBD1	TGTGCCAGCAGTTTCGAGGGGGCCACAGATACGCAGTATTTT	CASSFEGATDTQYF
.	TRBV11-2	TRBJ2-3	.	TGTGCCAGCAGCTTAGCCCAAAGGGCTACGCAGTATTTT	CASSLAQRATQYF
.	TRBV11-3	TRBJ2-7	.	TGTGGCACTGGCTTGTACGAGCAGTACTTC	CGTGLYEQYF
.	TRBV7-6	TRBJ2-2	TRBD2	TGTGCCAGCAGCTTAGTTTTAGCGGGAGGACGGGACGGGGAGCTGTTTTTT	CASSLVLAGGRDGELFF
.	TRBV10-2	TRBJ1-2	.	TGCGCCAGCAGTGTCGGCGGATCCTATGGCTACACCTTC	CASSVGGSYGYTF
.	TRBV25-1	TRBJ2-7	.	TGTGCCAGCAGTGCCGGCTGGGACTTATACGAGCAGTACTTC	CASSAGWDLYEQYF
once	TRBV28	TRBJ2-7	.	TGTGCCAGCAGTTACCCCTCCAGGACCAGCTCCTACGAGCAGTACTTC	CASSYPSRTSSYEQYF
.	TRBV6-1	TRBJ2-7	.	TGTGCCAGCAGTGATCCCTTGGATGGCCGGGAATCTCGTATCGAGCAGTACTTC	CASSDPLDGRESRIEQYF
.	TRBV2	TRBJ1-2	.	TGTGCCAGCAAGAGACGGGGAGACTATGGCTACACCTTC	CASKRRGDYGYTF
.	TRBV19	TRBJ2-3	.	TGTGCCAGTAGTGTGACCGTTAGCACAGATACGCAGTATTTT	CASSVTVSTDTQYF
.	TRBV7-9	TRBJ1-3	TRBD1	TGTGCCAGCAGAGAGACAGGGCTCTCTGGAAACACCATATATTTT	CASRETGLSGNTIYF
.	TRBV9	TRBJ2-3	.	TGTGCCAGCAGCGTAGGCGGGGTTAGCACAGATACGCAGTATTTT	CASSVGGVSTDTQYF
.	TRBV6-6	TRBJ2-2	TRBD1	TGTGCCAGCAGTTCTGGACAGGGTTGGTACACCGGGGAGCTGTTTTTT	CASSSGQGWYTGELFF
.	TRBV6-1	TRBJ1-1	.	TGTGCCAGCAGGTTCAGGGGCACTGAAGCTTTCTTT	CASRFRGTEAFF
.	TRBV27	TRBJ2-1	TRBD1	TGTGCCAGCAGTTACACCGGGACAGGGATTTCCCATGAGCAGTTCTTC	CASSYTGTGISHEQFF
once	TRBV19	TRBJ2-3	.	TGTGCCAGTGGGGCGAGGACTACCGGCACAGATACGCAGTATTTT	CASGARTTGTDTQYF
once	TRBV4-3	TRBJ2-7	.	TGCGCCAGCAGCCAAGATAGTGGTTCGGACGAGCAGTACTTC	CASSQDSGSDEQYF
.	TRBV29-1	TRBJ1-2	TRBD1	TGCAGCGTGCTTGGGACAGGGGGCGGAGGCTACACCTTC	CSVLGTGGGGYTF
.	TRBV5-4	TRBJ1-1	.	TGTGCCAGCATACCCCCTTCTAGTGAGGCCGGGACTGAAGCTTTCTTT	CASIPPSSEAGTEAFF
.	TRBV9	TRBJ2-3	TRBD2	TGTGCCAGCAGCGGAGGGACTAGCGGGAGTCTGACAGATACGCAGTATTTT	CASSGGTSGSLTDTQYF
few	TRBV11-2	TRBJ1-4	.	TGTGCCAGCAGCCGCGCAGGAGACGATGAAAAACTGTTTTTT	CASSRAGDDEKLFF
.	TRBV7-2	TRBJ2-1	TRBD2	TGTGCCAGCAGCCAGGGACTAGCGGGAGAGCAGTTCTTC	CASSQGLAGEQFF
.	TRBV11-1	TRBJ1-1	TRBD1	TGTGCCAGCAGCTGGCAGGGGGCGAGCACTGAAGCTTTCTTT	CASSWQGASTEAFF
once	TRBV28	TRBJ2-1	TRBD1	TGTGCCAGCAGTTTGTCGGGACAGCTTTACAATGAGCAGTTCTTC	CASSLSGQLYNEQFF